One sample yielded the 12 T cell receptor beta chains listed below, sequenced in a study of blood T cell repertoires in COVID-19. The assay was immunoSEQ multiplex PCR, and TCRdb's table has in-frame clones only and misses some. The sample includes over 200,000 clones, just under 90% of them seen just once. The sample was PBMCs or T cells enriched from blood (not recorded which). The receptors shown here come from a young man who had recovered from COVID-19.

The chain has TRBV9 and TRBJ1-3; D is perhaps TRBD1 (6 bases). The V and J ends lost 4 bases and 2 bases respectively, with 10 bases between them. CDR3 length equals 14 residues. CDR1 and CDR2 from the germline V gene are SGDLS and YYNGEE. The CDR3 DNA follows: TGTGCCAGCAGCCTCGGGACAACTGGAAACACCATATATTTT. Protein product: CASSLGTTGNTIYF.

The CDR3, as DNA: TGTGCCACCAGTGATTTGCAAGGGGCGGGATCCCAAGAGACCCAGTACTTC. Amino acids: CATSDLQGAGSQETQYF. J is TRBJ2-5 and V is TRBV24-1, with a weak D call TRBD2 (6 bases). Germline V gene data show CDR1 as KGHDR and CDR2 as SFDVKD. The CDR3 runs to 17 residues. Trimming pared 0 bases from V and 1 base from J, leaving 14 bases between.

The chain is built from TRBV19 and TRBJ2-7; D gene unclear. Germline-derived CDR1 and CDR2 are LNHDA and SQIVND (reference sequence). There are 14 residues in the CDR3. V gave up 2 bases and J gave up 2 bases, with 10 bases separating them. The CDR3 DNA sequence: TGTGCCAGTAGTATACAGGTAGGAACCTACGAGCAGTACTTC. This codes for CASSIQVGTYEQYF.

The CDR3: CASSLAGTAYGNTIYF. The CDR3 DNA reads TGCGCCAGCAGCTTGGCCGGGACAGCTTACGGAAACACCATATATTTT. V gene TRBV5-1 combines with J gene TRBJ1-3; 7 nucleotides line up with TRBD1. Losses at the gene ends were 0 bases for V and 4 bases for J; bases not matched to a gene: 7. Germline CDR1 SGHRS, CDR2 YFSETQ. The CDR3 contains 16 residues.

This chain uses TRBV3-1 (or the pseudogene TRBV3-2) with TRBJ1-2; a possible D gene is TRBD1 (6 bases). Germline assignment: CDR1 LGHDT and CDR2 YNNKEL (reference sequence). The V end was cut by 4 bases, the J end by 4 bases, with 16 bases between. The CDR3 consists of 15 residues. CDR3 coding DNA: TGTGCCAGCAGCCCAGGCAGGGGAATTGGCTATGGCTACACCTTC. Protein product: CASSPGRGIGYGYTF.

V usage is TRBV18 and J usage is TRBJ2-3; 7 positions match TRBD1. The length of the CDR3 is 14 residues. Germline V lookup: CDR1 KGHSH, CDR2 LQKENI. The trim removed 3 bases at V and 3 bases at J, leaving 3 bases unmatched. CDR3 region: CASSPRQGTDTQYF. The CDR3 DNA reads as TGTGCCAGCTCACCCCGACAGGGTACAGATACGCAGTATTTT.

The rearrangement joins TRBV7-9 to TRBJ2-3, with 15 bases matching TRBD2. Germline loops: CDR1 SEHNR, CDR2 FQNEAQ (reference sequence). Trimming took 5 bases from V and 7 from J; bases not matched to a gene: 4. This CDR3 comprises 15 residues. The CDR3 spells CASSPGTSGRYTQYF. The DNA of the CDR3 is TGTGCCAGCAGCCCCGGGACTAGCGGGAGGTATACGCAGTATTTT. The full variable domain, in which reference TRBV7-9 and TRBJ2-3 provide the parts outside the CDR3, is DTGVSQNPRHKITKRGQNVTFRCDPISEHNRLYWYRQTLGQGPEFLTYFQNEAQLEKSRLLSDRFSAERPKGSFSTLEIQRTEQGDSAMYLCASSPGTSGRYTQYFGPGTRLTVL.

This clone was recorded only once. V usage is TRBV4-1 and J usage is TRBJ1-5; 7 nucleotides line up with TRBD1. In germline, CDR1 is MGHRA, CDR2 YSYEKL. The V and J ends lost 2 bases and 7 bases, in that order; junction bases with no gene match: 14. The CDR3 has 17 amino acids. For the CDR3, the DNA is TGCGCCAGCAGCCAAACCCCATGGAGGGGGCTTGAGCAGCCCCAGCATTTT. Translated, it gives CASSQTPWRGLEQPQHF.

The chain is built from TRBV5-4 and TRBJ1-1; D unclear. There are 14 residues in the CDR3. Trimming shortened V by 0 bases and J by 6 bases, and 12 bases separated the two germline ends. CDR1 is SGHNT, CDR2 YYREEE, per germline (reference sequence). The CDR3 bases are TGTGCCAGCAGCTTGGCCTCGGGTATCGCTGAAGCTTTCTTT. This encodes CASSLASGIAEAFF.

V and J are TRBV12-3 or TRBV12-4 and TRBJ2-1; no clear D gene. The V gene lost 6 bases and the J gene lost 2 bases, with 8 bases spanning the gap. There are 13 residues in the CDR3. The CDR3 DNA sequence: TGTGCCAGCAGGACAATACCCTACAATGAGCAGTTCTTC. Translating gives CASRTIPYNEQFF.

The CDR3 loop reads CAWSLANYGYTF. CDR3 nucleotides: TGTGCCTGGAGTCTAGCTAACTATGGCTACACCTTC. V is TRBV30 and J is TRBJ1-2; D is uncertain. CDR1 is GTSNPN and CDR2 is SVGIG in the germline V gene (reference sequence). V was trimmed by 2 bases and J by 0 bases, leaving 4 bases between them. The CDR3 extends over 12 amino acids.

This chain uses TRBV28 with TRBJ1-5; D is ambiguous. The CDR3 runs 14 residues. CDR1 MDHEN and CDR2 SYDVKM come from the germline V gene. V was clipped by 6 bases and J by 2 bases, with 11 bases between them. CDR3 amino acids: CASSPAGGNQPQHF. CDR3 DNA sequence: TGTGCCAGCAGCCCCGCCGGGGGCAATCAGCCCCAGCATTTT.